The 28 T cell receptor beta chains listed next were all sequenced from one sample in a study of shared clonotypes between healthy human individuals. Generated by immunoSEQ multiplex PCR, the TCRdb table keeps only in-frame clones and is missing some. Altogether more than 400,000 clones are present, about 85% being singletons, with the ten largest covering approximately 11%. Sequences were obtained from PBMCs. The source is a woman aged 40 to 55 in good health. Some clones in this sample may be carry-over from other donors' samples.

The chain couples TRBV7-8 to TRBJ2-1, with unresolved D. V lost 3 bases, J lost 8 bases, and 8 bases lay in between. The germline CDR1 and CDR2 sequences are SGHVS and FQNEAQ. CDR3 size: 12 residues. This CDR3 reads CASSFPGDEQFF. The CDR3 nucleotides read TGTGCCAGCAGCTTCCCCGGCGATGAGCAGTTCTTC.

This sequence joins TRBV28 and TRBJ1-2; D remains unclear. Per the germline V gene, CDR1 is MDHEN and CDR2 is SYDVKM. This CDR3 is built from 13 residues. Trimming removed 4 bases from V and 4 bases from J, with 10 bases in between. The DNA of the CDR3 is TGTGCCAGCAGTTCTTTAGAATTCTATGGCTACACCTTC. Its protein product is CASSSLEFYGYTF.

This clone was observed a single time. This likely traces to a read error, being one base from a far larger clone. This chain links TRBV11-1 with TRBJ2-5; D may be TRBD2 (5 bases). Germline CDR1 and CDR2: SGHAT and FQDESV (reference sequence). This CDR3 is 14 amino acids long. The CDR3 is CASSRLANQETKYF. For the CDR3, the DNA is TGTGCCAGCAGCCGTCTAGCTAACCAAGAGACCAAGTACTTC. The variable domain in full, with the rest retrieved from reference TRBV11-1 and TRBJ2-5, is EAEVAQSPRYKITEKSQAVAFWCDPISGHATLYWYRQILGQGPELLVQFQDESVVDDSQLPKDRFSAERLKGVDSTLKIQPAELGDSAMYLCASSRLANQETKYFGPGTRLLVL.

With respect to this clone: A far larger clone is a single base away, which makes a read error likely. The sample carries other DNA sequences with the same CDR3. V is TRBV11-2 and J is TRBJ2-7; D perhaps matches TRBD1 (6 bases). The CDR3 runs 12 residues. From germline, CDR1 is SGHAT and CDR2 FQNNGV. The CDR3 is CASSQGSYEQYF. CDR3 sequence (DNA): TGTGCTAGCAGCCAGGGGTCATACGAGCAGTACTTC.

As regards this clone: With only one base between it and a far larger clone, this is likely a read error. The rearrangement joins TRBV4-3 to TRBJ1-4, with 8 bases aligning to TRBD1. CDR3 length: 15 residues. J gave up 5 bases and V 3 bases, and 5 bases lay outside the gene matches. Per germline, CDR1 LGHNA and CDR2 YSLEER. The CDR3 loop is CASSQDRVQNEKLFF. CDR3 nucleotides: TGCGCCAGCAGCCAGGACAGGGTGCAAAATGAAAAACTGTTTTTT.

V is TRBV5-1 and J is TRBJ2-3; 8 bases map to TRBD2. The V gene end was trimmed by 4 bases and the J gene end by 6 bases; junction bases not matched to a gene: 10. The CDR3 contains 15 residues. From germline, CDR1 is SGHRS and CDR2 YFSETQ. CDR3 protein: CASSHSGTLRDTQYF. The DNA for the CDR3 is TGCGCCAGCAGCCATAGCGGGACCCTCCGGGATACGCAGTATTTT.

This sequence joins TRBV7-2 and TRBJ1-5, with D unclear. The CDR3 sequence is 15 residues long. The germline V gene encodes CDR1 SGHTA and CDR2 FQGNSA. Between the trimmed V and J ends, which lost 0 bases and 3 bases, there was a span of 9 bases. This CDR3 reads CASSLAGFNNQPQHF. CDR3 nucleotides: TGTGCCAGCAGCTTAGCAGGGTTTAACAATCAGCCCCAGCATTTT.

This clone was seen a few times. The rearrangement uses TRBV7-2 and TRBJ1-2; no definite D call. Germline CDR1 and CDR2: SGHTA and FQGNSA. V lost 5 bases and J lost 2, with 9 bases in between. CDR3 size: 13 residues. The CDR3 nucleotides are TGTGCCAGCAGCCCTGACACAAACTATGGCTACACCTTC. Translation: CASSPDTNYGYTF.

V usage is TRBV4-1 and J usage is TRBJ1-2; D unresolved. Trimming stripped 4 bases from V and 5 bases from J, with 14 bases between. Germline assignment: CDR1 MGHRA and CDR2 YSYEKL. This CDR3 has 14 amino acids. The CDR3 DNA reads as TGCGCCAGCAGCCCGAAGCCCGTTGATTATGGCTACACCTTC. Amino acid sequence: CASSPKPVDYGYTF.

CDR3 coding DNA: TGTGCCTGGAGTCGGGGTGTTTTGCCCAATGAGCAGTTCTTC. This codes for CAWSRGVLPNEQFF. The rearrangement links TRBV30 to TRBJ2-1; tentative D call: TRBD2 (5 bases). The CDR3 has 14 amino acids. Germline assignment: CDR1 GTSNPN and CDR2 SVGIG (reference sequence). Between the trimmed V and J ends, which lost 2 bases and 6 bases, there was a span of 14 bases.

The CDR3 region has the DNA TGCGCCAGCAGCGCCCGGACAGGGTACGAGCAGTACTTC. This gives the protein CASSARTGYEQYF. This sequence joins TRBV5-1 and TRBJ2-7, with 8 bases identical to TRBD1. There are 13 residues in the CDR3. With V trimmed by 4 bases and J by 4 bases, 4 bases remained unmatched. Germline V gene data show CDR1 as SGHRS and CDR2 as YFSETQ.

The chain uses TRBV20-1 and TRBJ2-7; D perhaps matches TRBD1 (6 bases). This CDR3 has 11 residues. The germline gives CDR1 DFQATT, CDR2 SNEGSKA (reference sequence). The V end lost 6 bases, the J end lost 4 bases, and 10 bases lay between the germline ends. CDR3 amino acids: CSAYRVYEQYF. Here the CDR3 DNA reads TGCAGTGCCTACAGGGTTTACGAGCAGTACTTC.

This chain connects TRBV7-9 to TRBJ1-4, with TRBD1 identical over 8 bases. The CDR3 totals 15 residues. The V gene's germline CDR1 is SEHNR and CDR2 FQNEAQ (reference sequence). V shed 5 bases, J shed 8 bases, and the junction held 10 bases outside the gene matches. The DNA for the CDR3 is TGTGCCAGCAGCATCCGACAGGGGAGTAGGGAAAAACTGTTTTTT. Residues: CASSIRQGSREKLFF.

The V and J genes are TRBV19 and TRBJ1-5; D might be TRBD1 (6 bases). Germline values: CDR1 LNHDA, CDR2 SQIVND (reference sequence). The germline V and J ends were trimmed by 5 bases and 2 bases, with 22 bases remaining between them. The CDR3 covers 18 residues. CDR3 nucleotides: TGTGCCAGTAGTTCACCGGACAGTGTATACTTTCGCAATCAGCCCCAGCATTTT. Encoded protein: CASSSPDSVYFRNQPQHF.

V gene TRBV6-1 combines with J gene TRBJ1-3; 7 bases agree with TRBD1. The length of the CDR3 is 13 residues. Germline loops: CDR1 MNHNS, CDR2 SASEGT. V shed 0 bases, J shed 16 bases, and the junction held 9 bases outside the gene matches. The CDR3 sequence is CASSEAGTDRWYF. The CDR3 bases are TGTGCCAGCAGTGAAGCCGGGACAGATCGCTGGTATTTT.

This clone was counted at least ten times. The sample has other DNA sequences that encode this CDR3 too. The chain couples TRBV19 to TRBJ1-5; the D gene is possibly TRBD1 (5 bases). Germline CDR1 LNHDA, CDR2 SQIVND (reference sequence). The CDR3 extends over 14 amino acids. V was shortened by 3 bases and J by 5 bases, with 11 bases between the two germline ends. The CDR3 here is CASSMTALYQPQHF. The CDR3 bases are TGTGCCAGTAGTATGACAGCCTTGTATCAGCCCCAGCATTTT.

This clone occurred many times. Other DNA sequences of this sample code for an identical CDR3. The DNA of the CDR3 is TGTGCCAGCAGCTTAGAGGGGACAGCGGGGCAGCCCCAGCATTTT. Translated: CASSLEGTAGQPQHF. The V call is TRBV7-9, the J call TRBJ1-5; TRBD1 aligns across 7 bases. The CDR3 has 15 amino acids. Germline V CDR1 and CDR2: SEHNR, FQNEAQ (reference sequence). V trimming: 1 base; J trimming: 7 bases; junction bases outside the gene matches: 7.

The J gene is TRBJ2-2, the V gene TRBV30; D ambiguous. Trimming removed 3 bases at V and 1 base at J, with 6 bases between. The CDR3 length is 13 residues. The germline V gene has CDR1 GTSNPN and CDR2 SVGIG (reference sequence). The CDR3 is CAWRRLNTGELFF. In DNA, the CDR3 is TGTGCCTGGAGACGACTGAACACCGGGGAGCTGTTTTTT.

As regards this clone: Only one base separates this from a far larger clonotype, so it likely reflects a read error. The rearrangement joins TRBV4-2 to TRBJ2-7; D is undetermined. Germline values: CDR1 LGHNA, CDR2 YNFKEQ. Trimming cost V 0 bases and J 2 bases, with 14 bases left between them. This CDR3 is built from 16 residues. CDR3 bases: TGTGCCAGCAGCCAAGACCGCACGACACTTCCCTACGAGCAGTACTTC. Translating it yields CASSQDRTTLPYEQYF.

This clone was seen more than once but under ten times. The CDR3 bases are TGTGCCAGCAGTTTAGCGGGATGGGGGGAAGATACGCAGTATTTT. This sequence encodes CASSLAGWGEDTQYF. The chain joins TRBV27 to TRBJ2-3; the D gene is possibly TRBD2 (6 bases). The CDR3 totals 15 residues. Germline-derived CDR1 and CDR2 are MNHEY and SMNVEV (reference sequence). V gave up 2 bases and J gave up 5 bases, with 14 bases separating them.

V usage is TRBV2 and J usage is TRBJ2-1, with a tentative D call TRBD1 (5 bases). The V and J ends lost 3 bases and 2 bases respectively, with 8 bases between them. The CDR3 spans 14 residues. CDR1 and CDR2 (germline): SNHLY, FYNNEI. CDR3 in amino acids: CASSDEGAYNEQFF. In nucleotides, the CDR3 is TGTGCCAGCAGTGATGAAGGGGCCTACAATGAGCAGTTCTTC.

As concerns this clone: Other DNA sequences within the sample encode an identical CDR3. The rearrangement uses TRBV5-6 and TRBJ2-3, with D possibly TRBD1 on 6 matching bases. Germline loops: CDR1 SGHDT, CDR2 YYEEEE. The CDR3 totals 14 residues. V was trimmed by 3 bases and J by 0 bases, leaving 8 bases between them. The chain's CDR3 is CASSSTGSTDTQYF. CDR3 DNA sequence: TGTGCCAGCAGCTCAACAGGGAGCACAGATACGCAGTATTTT.

The chain uses TRBV15 and TRBJ1-2; D may be TRBD1 (6 bases). The germline V gene encodes CDR1 LNHNV and CDR2 YYDKDF (reference sequence). The CDR3 sequence is 17 residues long. Trimming cost V 3 bases and J 4 bases, with 21 bases left between them. CDR3 in DNA: TGTGCCACCAGCAGCCCCCTAAAAAATGACAGGTTCTATGGCTACACCTTC. Protein product: CATSSPLKNDRFYGYTF.

The chain uses TRBV5-1 and TRBJ2-2; 10 bases fit TRBD2. Germline V gene sequence: CDR1 SGHRS, CDR2 YFSETQ. Unmatched junction bases numbered 4, after V lost 5 bases and J lost 3 bases. The CDR3 is 15 amino acids. The DNA of the CDR3 is TGCGCCAGCAGGGCCGGGACTAGCGACACCGGGGAGCTGTTTTTT. Translating gives CASRAGTSDTGELFF.

Concerning this clone: A far larger clone differs by one base, so this is likely a read error. The identical CDR3 is also encoded by other nucleotide sequences in the sample. The rearrangement uses TRBV27 and TRBJ2-2; the match to TRBD1 covers 10 bases. Germline V gives CDR1 MNHEY, CDR2 SMNVEV (reference sequence). The CDR3 loop spans 15 amino acids. The CDR3: CASRGQGMWSGELFF. In DNA form, the CDR3 reads TGTGCAAGCAGGGGACAGGGGATGTGGTCCGGGGAGCTGTTTTTT.

The V gene is TRBV5-1, the J gene TRBJ2-2, with D unresolved. CDR3 length: 13 residues. Trimming pared 5 bases from V and 1 base from J, leaving 6 bases between. Germline CDR1 and CDR2: SGHRS and YFSETQ. The CDR3 DNA reads as TGCGCCAGCAGGCGGCGGAACACCGGGGAGCTGTTTTTT. It translates to CASRRRNTGELFF.

The rearrangement uses TRBV18 and TRBJ1-5; possible D gene TRBD1, 6 bases. Deletions cut 0 bases from V and 5 bases from J, with 8 bases between. Germline V gene lookup returns CDR1 KGHSH and CDR2 LQKENI. The CDR3 contains 14 residues. CDR3 in DNA: TGTGCCAGCTCACCACCTACAGGGCATCAGCCCCAGCATTTT. Its protein product is CASSPPTGHQPQHF.

In this sample, this clone turned up a few times. This chain connects TRBV23-1 to TRBJ1-5; D gene uncertain. TRBV23-1 is an open reading frame, and its role is uncertain. Trimming cost V 6 bases and J 5 bases, with 11 bases left between them. The CDR3 is 13 amino acids. This chain's CDR3 is CASSYDGDQPQHF. The DNA for the CDR3 is TGCGCCAGCAGCTATGACGGAGATCAGCCCCAGCATTTT.